Listed below are T cell receptor beta chains from one sample, sequenced in a study of T cell responses to AZD1222 COVID-19 vaccine. TCRdb keeps only in-frame clones here, not all; method: immunoSEQ multiplex PCR. Of approximately 60,000 clones listed, roughly 85% are singletons. The starting material was peripheral blood, obtained on day 0 of MenACWY control vaccination. These receptors came from an adult in good health. Each CDR3 is given with its conserved first and last residue. D genes are given only for firm matches. Rows may omit the clone size; those that give it use once, few, many or a size class.

clone_size: .; d_call: TRBD1; v_call: TRBV30; j_call: TRBJ2-7; cdr3_nt: TGTGCCTGGACCCCAACAGGGGGCCCTTACGAACAGTACTTC; cdr3_aa: CAWTPTGGPYEQYF
clone_size: .; d_call: .; v_call: TRBV19; j_call: TRBJ1-2; cdr3_nt: TGTGCCAGTAGTATAGTCGGGGGCGACTATGGCTACACCTTC; cdr3_aa: CASSIVGGDYGYTF
clone_size: .; d_call: TRBD2; v_call: TRBV11-2; j_call: TRBJ2-7; cdr3_nt: TGTGCCAGCAGCTTAGTAGCGGGGGTGTTCGAGCAGTACTTC; cdr3_aa: CASSLVAGVFEQYF
clone_size: .; d_call: TRBD1; v_call: TRBV3-1/TRBV3-2; j_call: TRBJ1-5; cdr3_nt: TGTGCCAGCAGCCCAACAGGGGAAGGACAGCCCCAGCATTTT; cdr3_aa: CASSPTGEGQPQHF
clone_size: .; d_call: .; v_call: TRBV6-2/TRBV6-3; j_call: TRBJ1-2; cdr3_nt: TGTGCCAGCAGTTACGCGGGTAGCAGGGAGGTACGAGGCTACACCTTC; cdr3_aa: CASSYAGSREVRGYTF
clone_size: .; d_call: .; v_call: TRBV28; j_call: TRBJ2-3; cdr3_nt: TGTGCCAGCAGCGCCGGGGGCAGGGGGGCAGATACGCAGTATTTT; cdr3_aa: CASSAGGRGADTQYF
clone_size: few; d_call: .; v_call: TRBV15; j_call: TRBJ1-2; cdr3_nt: TGTGCCACCAGCGATGGGGACCTCATTTATGGCTACACCTTC; cdr3_aa: CATSDGDLIYGYTF
clone_size: .; d_call: .; v_call: TRBV6-2/TRBV6-3; j_call: TRBJ2-2; cdr3_nt: TGTGCCAGCAGCCGACTTAACACCGGGGAGCTGTTTTTT; cdr3_aa: CASSRLNTGELFF
clone_size: .; d_call: .; v_call: TRBV6-5; j_call: TRBJ2-3; cdr3_nt: TGTGCCAGCAGATACGCCGGTGGAACAGATACGCAGTATTTT; cdr3_aa: CASRYAGGTDTQYF
clone_size: .; d_call: TRBD2; v_call: TRBV5-1; j_call: TRBJ2-1; cdr3_nt: TGCGCCAGCAGCTTGGGGCTAGCGGTTTCCTACAATGAGCAGTTCTTC; cdr3_aa: CASSLGLAVSYNEQFF
clone_size: .; d_call: .; v_call: TRBV4-3; j_call: TRBJ1-1; cdr3_nt: TGCGCCAGCAGCCGCAAGCTCTCGAACACTGAAGCTTTCTTT; cdr3_aa: CASSRKLSNTEAFF
clone_size: few; d_call: TRBD2; v_call: TRBV25-1; j_call: TRBJ2-5; cdr3_nt: TGTGCCAGCAGTGACTTAGCGGGACTAGAGACCCAGTACTTC; cdr3_aa: CASSDLAGLETQYF
clone_size: .; d_call: TRBD2; v_call: TRBV7-2; j_call: TRBJ2-1; cdr3_nt: TGTGCCAGCAGCTTAGGGGCGGGAGGGCCGAGGGATGAGCAGTTCTTC; cdr3_aa: CASSLGAGGPRDEQFF
clone_size: .; d_call: TRBD1; v_call: TRBV5-1; j_call: TRBJ1-6; cdr3_nt: TGCGCCAGCAGCTTGGGTGTCCGGGACAGGGGTAATTCACCCCTCCACTTT; cdr3_aa: CASSLGVRDRGNSPLHF